This TCR beta chain derives from a study of blood T cell repertoires in COVID-19 (dated by TCRdb to the early 2020s). For context, the study as a whole: The collaborator samples originated in the United States, Italy and Spain and spanned the acute and convalescent phases of COVID-19. The material from the prospective study consisted of cDNA or gDNA derived from T cells, B-cell-depleted T cells, or PBMCs. Deeply sampled blood TCRbeta repertoires from subjects exposed to, actively infected with, or recovered from COVID-19 were included in the dataset. The repertoires were released in a freely available public database meant as a resource for research on the immune response to SARS-CoV-2. The samples were drawn from the first 160 participants of the ongoing ImmuneRACE study and from more than 1,000 subjects provided by 6 global collaborators. The sample metadata nearly always contained a de-identified subject ID, COVID-19 status, age in years and sex. Where available, HLA class I and class II types were taken from metadata supplied by the sample provider and were not determined by assay-based typing. On the study overall, not on this receptor specifically: How much clinical and demographic metadata was included differed by source and by participant, and the metadata was provided uncurated.

Remarks on this clone: No cognate antigen has been identified for it. No qualities accompany the bases; no much larger clone lies one base away. Other DNA sequences from this sample encode an identical CDR3 as well.

Collaborating institutions collected whole blood in K2EDTA tubes following their own protocols. For TCRbeta analysis, collaborators shipped samples in one of three forms: frozen whole blood, isolated PBMCs, or DNA extracted from either of those sample types. The immunoSEQ Assay, a bias-controlled multiplex PCR, was used to amplify TCRbeta CDR3 regions from genomic DNA. The study's own analysis went as follows. The number of nucleated cells in each sample was estimated by amplification of reference gene primers within the assay. To quantify the absolute abundance of each unique TCRbeta CDR3 rearrangement, sequence reads were collapsed and filtered. For each sample, productive Simpson clonality was calculated by taking the square root of Simpson's diversity index across productive rearrangements. TCRdb mirrors the immuneACCESS table, restricted to in-frame sequences. Some clones are absent from its copies; in checked studies, under half trace to an unresolved V gene, and the reason for the others is unknown. The D gene and trimming were derived from the DNA, and the V and J assignments and clone size from that table. The sample table shows 150,000 to 200,000 clones, and roughly four fifths are seen once. Approximately 5.4% of the sample lies in the top ten.

Including the terminal cysteine and phenylalanine, the CDR3 comprises 15 residues. Of all the DNA, just the CDR3 is kept, 45 bases in frame from base 1. CDR1 is given as SGHRS and CDR2 as YFSETQ, both from the germline V gene. V trim: 5 bases; J trim: 4 bases; unmatched bases: 8. The material sequenced was peripheral blood. The chain employs TRBV5-1 and TRBJ2-2, with TRBD2 identical over 7 junction bases. The clonotype comes from a woman in her 30s with acute or convalescent COVID-19. This receptor carries the CDR3 CASRDGRSATGELFF. The nucleotide sequence is given as TGCGCCAGCAGGGACGGGAGGTCTGCCACCGGGGAGCTGTTTTTT.